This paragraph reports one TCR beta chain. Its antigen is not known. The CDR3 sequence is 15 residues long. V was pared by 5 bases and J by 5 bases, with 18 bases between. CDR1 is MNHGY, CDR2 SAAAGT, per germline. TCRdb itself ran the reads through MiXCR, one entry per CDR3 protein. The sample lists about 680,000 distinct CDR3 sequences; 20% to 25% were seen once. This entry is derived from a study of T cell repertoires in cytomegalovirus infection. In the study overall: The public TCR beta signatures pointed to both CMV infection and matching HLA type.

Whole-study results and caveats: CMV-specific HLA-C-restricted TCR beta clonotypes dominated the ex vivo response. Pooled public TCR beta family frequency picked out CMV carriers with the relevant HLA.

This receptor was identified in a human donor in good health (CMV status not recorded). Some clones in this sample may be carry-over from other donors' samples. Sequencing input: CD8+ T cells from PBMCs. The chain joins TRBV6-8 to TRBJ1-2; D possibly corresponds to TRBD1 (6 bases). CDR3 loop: CASSPPDRRVYGYTF. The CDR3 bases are TGTGCCAGCAGTCCCCCGGACAGAAGAGTTTATGGCTACACCTTC.